This TCR beta chain was captured in a study of beta chain features in type 1 diabetes. J gave up 7 bases and V 4 bases, and 11 bases lay outside the gene matches. CDR1 SGHTA and CDR2 FQGNSA come from the germline V gene. This CDR3 comprises 17 residues. General study points: Whether TCRB rearrangement is influenced by HLA type was left unresolved in this analysis. Healthy donors had naive, central memory and Treg TCRB repertoires that appeared less similar than those seen among patients.

CD45RO/CCR7/CD25/CD127/CD95/CD27 sorting isolated CD4+ naive, central memory, regulatory and stem cell-like memory cells. The purity of all sorted populations exceeded 98%. The isolated RNA, all of it, was reverse transcribed, so expressed TCRB transcripts were what got sequenced. The assay was immunoSEQ multiplex PCR, and TCRdb's table has in-frame clones only and misses some. The data show about 360,000 clones, 10% to 15% seen once. Note on this clone: The antigen is undetermined.

The specimen was naive CD4+ T cells from blood. The chain uses TRBV7-2 and TRBJ2-3; 13 bases line up with TRBD2. The receptor was derived from a man younger than 35 in good health. CDR3 DNA: TGTGCCAGCAGCTCCGGGACTAGCGGGGCCTCACGGTATACGCAGTATTTT. It yields the protein CASSSGTSGASRYTQYF.